The 5 T cell receptor beta chains given below trace back to one sample, sequenced in a study of blood T cell repertoires in COVID-19. Some clones are missing from TCRdb's copy, which holds only in-frame ones; the method was immunoSEQ multiplex PCR. The sample includes a few hundred thousand clones, about 88% of them seen just once. The sequenced sample was peripheral blood. These receptors originate from a woman between 55 and 75 years old with COVID-19, enrolled during active disease.

The rearrangement joins TRBV6-5 to TRBJ1-3; D is unresolved. CDR1 and CDR2 (germline): MNHEY, SVGAGI. The CDR3 is 15 amino acids. Deletions cut 8 bases from V and 2 bases from J, with 16 bases between. Here the CDR3 reads CASWSSQRAGNTIYF. CDR3 nucleotide sequence: TGTGCCAGCTGGTCTTCTCAGCGTGCTGGAAACACCATATATTTT.

The genes are TRBV7-2 and TRBJ1-1; D is unclear. V lost 1 base and J lost 4, with 16 bases in between. Germline loops: CDR1 SGHTA, CDR2 FQGNSA. This CDR3 region has 16 residues. CDR3 loop: CASSLVREGGSTEAFF. CDR3 nucleotides: TGTGCCAGCAGCTTAGTAAGGGAGGGTGGGAGCACTGAAGCTTTCTTT.

This clone was detected a few times. CDR3 bases: TGTGCCTGGACAGGGGTGGGCACTGAAGCTTTCTTT. As protein: CAWTGVGTEAFF. V usage is TRBV30 and J usage is TRBJ1-1; D is perhaps TRBD1 (6 bases). The V end was cut by 4 bases, the J end by 4 bases, with 10 bases between. Germline V gene sequence: CDR1 GTSNPN, CDR2 SVGIG (reference sequence). The CDR3 is 12 residues long.

This clone turned up a few times. This chain joins TRBV27 and TRBJ1-2; D might be TRBD1 (6 bases). The CDR3 loop spans 15 amino acids. The germline gives CDR1 MNHEY, CDR2 SMNVEV (reference sequence). V was pared by 0 bases and J by 2 bases, with 10 bases between. This chain's CDR3 is CASSLSIRGNYGYTF. CDR3 nucleotides: TGTGCCAGCAGTTTATCGATAAGGGGGAACTATGGCTACACCTTC.

The V gene is TRBV5-1, the J gene TRBJ2-5; 9 positions match TRBD2. Germline loops: CDR1 SGHRS, CDR2 YFSETQ. With V trimmed by 2 bases and J by 6 bases, 8 bases remained unmatched. The CDR3 runs 15 residues. CDR3 DNA sequence: TGCGCCAGCAGCTTTTTTAGCGGGGGCGCCCAGACCCAGTACTTC. Translating it yields CASSFFSGGAQTQYF.